The text below deals with one T cell receptor beta chain. In the authors' workflow: Reference gene primer amplification gave nucleated cell count estimates. This table comes from immunoSEQ multiplex PCR, and its TCRdb copy is limited to in-frame clones, with some not included. V and J calls and clone size are copied from that table; D and trimming were computed from the DNA. The sample holds 60,000 to 75,000 clones, around 80% seen once. The data are from a study of blood T cell repertoires in COVID-19. At the level of the study: Sites in the United States, Italy and Spain provided acute and convalescent COVID-19 samples.

The sequenced sample was peripheral blood. The origin of this receptor is a human donor in a cohort sampled during active COVID-19.

This chain's CDR3 is CASSFRPRDTQYF. CDR3 DNA sequence: TGTGCCAGCAGCTTTCGTCCGCGAGATACGCAGTATTTT. The chain recombines TRBV11-3 with TRBJ2-3; D ambiguous. Trimming stripped 3 bases from V and 5 bases from J, with 9 bases between. Germline V CDR1 and CDR2: SGHNT, YENEEA. The CDR3 has 13 residues.